These 3 T cell receptor beta chains originate from one sample sequenced in a study of blood T cell repertoires in COVID-19. Repertoires were generated with immunoSEQ multiplex PCR, while TCRdb's copy carries only in-frame clones and drops some. The table shows 85,000 to 95,000 clones, with about 87% occurring only once. The sequenced sample was peripheral blood. Source of these receptors: a human donor with acute or convalescent COVID-19. The donor label of this sample is uncertain.

The V call is TRBV2, the J call TRBJ2-3; D possibly corresponds to TRBD2 (7 bases). The CDR3 runs 11 residues. Germline CDR1 reads SNHLY; CDR2 reads FYNNEI. CDR3 coding DNA: TGTGCGGGGGGGCAGGCAGATACGCAGTATTTT. This gives the protein CAGGQADTQYF.

The chain combines TRBV5-1 with TRBJ2-6, with D perhaps TRBD1 (6 bases). V was cut by 0 bases and J by 1 base, with 8 bases left in between. The CDR3 length is 16 residues. CDR1 SGHRS and CDR2 YFSETQ come from the germline V gene. In DNA form, the CDR3 reads TGCGCCAGCAGCTTGGACGGACAGTCTGGGGCCAACGTCCTGACTTTC. Amino acid sequence: CASSLDGQSGANVLTF.

This clone was seen only a few times. The chain recombines TRBV13 with TRBJ2-2; TRBD2 matches 8 bases. The V segment lost 4 bases and the J segment 6 bases; nucleotides outside the gene matches: 4. The CDR3 sequence is 14 residues long. CDR1 and CDR2 from the germline V gene are PRHDT and FYEKMQ (reference sequence). CDR3 DNA sequence: TGTGCCAGCAGCTCGGGACTAGGCGCCGGGGAGCTGTTTTTT. Amino acid sequence: CASSSGLGAGELFF.